A selection of T cell receptor beta chains follows, all from one sample in a study of multiple sclerosis patients with progressive multifocal leukoencephalopathy. Libraries were prepared by immunoSEQ multiplex PCR; TCRdb keeps only in-frame clonotypes and omits some of them. The table lists 25,000 to 35,000 clones, more than 85% of them singletons. This specimen was PBMCs, taken from a patient treated with natalizumab. The source is a human donor with progressive multifocal leukoencephalopathy. Both conserved end residues are part of each CDR3. D genes are given only for firm matches. Clone size is stated in some rows and not others, as once, few, many or a class when expanded.

j_call | d_call | v_call | clone_size | cdr3_nt | cdr3_aa
TRBJ1-6 | - | TRBV2 | - | TGTGCCAGCAGTAATCTGGGGAATTCACCCCTCCACTTT | CASSNLGNSPLHF
TRBJ2-1 | - | TRBV12-5 | - | TGTGCTAGTGGTCCCCAGGACGCCGGAATTCGCAATGAGCAGTTCTTC | CASGPQDAGIRNEQFF
TRBJ1-5 | - | TRBV7-2 | - | TGTGCCAGCAGCTTAGTTCCGGCTCAGCCCCAGCATTTT | CASSLVPAQPQHF
TRBJ2-7 | - | TRBV5-1 | few | TGCGCCAGCAGCTTTGGAGGCTACGAGCAGTACTTC | CASSFGGYEQYF
TRBJ1-5 | - | TRBV6-5 | - | TGTGCCAGCAGCCTGGGGAGAGGTCAGCCCCAGCATTTT | CASSLGRGQPQHF
TRBJ2-3 | TRBD2 | TRBV7-9 | - | TGTGCCAGCAGCCGGACTAGCGGACTCACTAGCACAGATACGCAGTATTTT | CASSRTSGLTSTDTQYF
TRBJ1-6 | - | TRBV9 | once | TGTGCCAGCAGCGTAGGGTCTCGAGTGGATTCACCCCTCCACTTT | CASSVGSRVDSPLHF
TRBJ2-2 | - | TRBV2 | - | TGTGCCAGCAACGCGGGTTTAGGAACCGGGGAGCTGTTTTTT | CASNAGLGTGELFF
TRBJ1-2 | - | TRBV9 | - | TGTGCCAGCAGCGACCATGCAGGGCTAGGCGGCTACACCTTC | CASSDHAGLGGYTF
TRBJ1-2 | - | TRBV2 | - | TGTGCCAGCAGAGTGGGAGGGGACTATGGCTACACCTTC | CASRVGGDYGYTF
TRBJ2-1 | - | TRBV15 | - | TGTGCCACCAGCTTACCAAGCTCCTACAATGAGCAGTTCTTC | CATSLPSSYNEQFF
TRBJ2-1 | - | TRBV7-6 | once | TGTGCCAGCAGCTTACGGACCTACAATGAGCAGTTCTTC | CASSLRTYNEQFF
TRBJ2-2 | - | TRBV6-1 | - | TGTGCCAGCCGACGGATGCTTAACACCGGGGAGCTGTTTTTT | CASRRMLNTGELFF
TRBJ1-1 | - | TRBV16 | - | TGTGCCAGCAGCCAACATGGAGGGACTGAAGCTTTCTTT | CASSQHGGTEAFF
TRBJ2-1 | - | TRBV27 | - | TGTGCCCCGCACAGAGGGGGCTCCTACAATGAGCAGTTCTTC | CAPHRGGSYNEQFF
TRBJ1-4 | - | TRBV6-5 | - | TGTGCCAGCAGCATGACAGGAGGGAGTGAAAAACTGTTTTTT | CASSMTGGSEKLFF
TRBJ2-7 | - | TRBV9 | once | TGTGCCAGCAGCGTAGACGTAGGGCGCCCCTACGAGCAGTACTTC | CASSVDVGRPYEQYF
TRBJ1-4 | - | TRBV19 | - | TGTGCCAGTAACACCGGACAGACTGCAACTAATGAAAAACTGTTTTTT | CASNTGQTATNEKLFF
TRBJ1-1 | TRBD1 | TRBV2 | - | TGTGCCAGCAGTCGGACAGGGGTGGGCACTGAAGCTTTCTTT | CASSRTGVGTEAFF
TRBJ2-2 | TRBD2 | TRBV13 | - | TGTGCCACAAATCGGCTAGCGGGATCCAGCGGGGAGCTGTTTTTT | CATNRLAGSSGELFF
TRBJ2-3 | TRBD2 | TRBV10-3 | - | TGTGCCATCAGTGAGACTAGCGGGAGGCCAGATACGCAGTATTTT | CAISETSGRPDTQYF
TRBJ1-2 | TRBD1 | TRBV19 | - | TGTGCCAGTAGTCGAGGACAGGGGGCCTATGGCTACACCTTC | CASSRGQGAYGYTF
TRBJ2-1 | TRBD2 | TRBV19 | once | TGTGCCAGTAGTATGACTAGCGGTTACAATGAGCAGTTCTTC | CASSMTSGYNEQFF
TRBJ2-7 | - | TRBV15 | - | TGTGCCACCAGCAGAGACGTCCTCTCCGAGCAGTACTTC | CATSRDVLSEQYF
TRBJ1-4 | TRBD1 | TRBV19 | - | TGTGCCAGTAGAAAAGGACAGGCGACGAATGAAAAACTGTTTTTT | CASRKGQATNEKLFF
TRBJ1-3 | - | TRBV6-5 | - | TGTGCCAGCAGTTACTCTAGGGCAGGGACAAACACCATATATTTT | CASSYSRAGTNTIYF
TRBJ2-7 | - | TRBV28 | once | TGTGCCAGCAAATCGCGCGGCACGGGAAAGGGCTACGAGCAGTACTTC | CASKSRGTGKGYEQYF
TRBJ2-3 | - | TRBV6-1 | - | TGTGCGTGTGCTAGCGAGTCGAGCACAGATACGCAGTATTTT | CACASESSTDTQYF
TRBJ1-2 | - | TRBV9 | - | TGTGCCAGCAGCGTATATGACGGGGGCGGTGGCTACACCTTC | CASSVYDGGGGYTF
TRBJ2-7 | - | TRBV6-5 | - | TGTGCCAGCAGTGAAGACGGCAGGGACTACGAGCAGTACTTC | CASSEDGRDYEQYF